This TCR beta chain was documented in a study of blood T cell repertoires in COVID-19. Looking at the study overall: Donors in the United States, Italy and Spain gave samples during acute or convalescent COVID-19. PBMCs, B-cell-depleted T cells, or T cells provided the cDNA or gDNA that made up the material.

With 3 bases removed from V and 3 bases from J, the gap between germline ends came to 9 bases. CDR1 GTSNPN and CDR2 SVGIG come from the germline V gene (reference sequence). The CDR3 covers 13 residues. Per the study methods: Using reference gene primer amplification, nucleated cell counts were estimated. Profiled with immunoSEQ multiplex PCR; TCRdb holds only in-frame clones, not every one. Clone size and the V and J calls come from that table; the DNA yielded D and trimming. Seen here are around 200,000 clones, about nine tenths observed once, and the top ten hold around 1.5%. A single count supports this clone. The sample holds other DNA sequences that translate to the same CDR3.

The chain joins TRBV30 to TRBJ1-5; D gene unclear. The sequence was collected from a man between 18 and 35 years old with active or convalescent COVID-19. The sequencing input was peripheral blood. The CDR3 DNA is TGTGCCTGGAGCGGCGGTAACAATCAGCCCCAGCATTTT. This codes for CAWSGGNNQPQHF.